What follows are 30 T cell receptor beta chains derived from one specimen sequenced in a study of beta chain features in type 1 diabetes (dated by TCRdb to between 2017 and 2018). The receptor library was made with the immunoSEQ multiplex PCR assay. All of the isolated RNA was reverse transcribed with the High Capacity cDNA Reverse Transcription Kit, so expressed TCRB transcripts were sequenced. In TCRdb, the immuneACCESS table is reduced to in-frame sequences with V and J assigned. These tables do not hold every clone; where another copy was compared, an unresolved V gene accounts for under half, and the others remain unexplained. The sample includes over 700,000 clones, with 15% to 20% observed a single time. The ten most abundant clones make up around 0.02% of the sample. The source material was naive CD4+ T cells from blood. The cell subset or site label corresponds to: true naive CD4+ T cells. Receptors were obtained from a young woman in good health.

This clone has a handful of counts. The V gene is TRBV7-2, the J gene TRBJ1-2, with D tentatively TRBD1 (5 bases). Germline V gene sequence: CDR1 SGHTA, CDR2 FQGNSA. V was trimmed by 5 bases and J by 0 bases, leaving 7 bases between them. The CDR3 has 13 amino acids. The CDR3 here is CASSATANYGYTF. Written as DNA, the CDR3 is TGTGCCAGCAGCGCGACAGCTAACTATGGCTACACCTTC.

The chain joins TRBV6-5 to TRBJ2-1; 9 bases agree with TRBD2. The V and J ends lost 5 bases and 4 bases, in that order; junction bases with no gene match: 3. Germline CDR1 is MNHEY and CDR2 is SVGAGI. CDR3 size: 14 residues. In DNA form, the CDR3 reads TGTGCCAGCAGTCTAGCGGGAAAGTACAATGAGCAGTTCTTC. This gives the protein CASSLAGKYNEQFF.

This chain uses TRBV2 with TRBJ1-1; D call uncertain. V gave up 8 bases and J gave up 2 bases, with 9 bases separating them. The V gene's germline CDR1 is SNHLY and CDR2 FYNNEI. The CDR3 totals 12 residues. The CDR3 is CASFDGNTEAFF. CDR3 bases: TGTGCCAGCTTCGACGGAAACACTGAAGCTTTCTTT.

About this clone: Additional DNA sequences in this sample encode the identical CDR3. The chain carries TRBV5-4 and TRBJ2-3; no reliable D call. CDR3 size: 13 residues. The V gene's germline CDR1 is SGHNT and CDR2 YYREEE (reference sequence). V lost 2 bases, J lost 6 bases, and 10 bases lay in between. CDR3 bases: TGTGCCAGCAGCTTCGCGGATACCGATACGCAGTATTTT. It translates to CASSFADTDTQYF.

This clone appeared a few times. The chain joins TRBV28 to TRBJ2-1; D is perhaps TRBD1 (6 bases). V shed 2 bases and J shed 7 bases, with 15 bases lying between them. Germline V gives CDR1 MDHEN, CDR2 SYDVKM. This CDR3 has 15 amino acids. DNA for the CDR3: TGTGCCAGCAGTTTACTAGACAGGCTCGGGAATGAGCAGTTCTTC. It translates to CASSLLDRLGNEQFF.

This clone has a handful of counts. J is TRBJ2-1 and V is TRBV28, with TRBD2 as a possible D gene (6 bases). Between the trimmed V and J ends, which lost 4 bases and 0 bases, there was a span of 13 bases. Germline V gene lookup returns CDR1 MDHEN and CDR2 SYDVKM. The CDR3 sequence is 16 residues long. CDR3 amino acids: CASSSHTGDSYNEQFF. The CDR3 bases are TGTGCCAGCAGTTCCCACACGGGGGACTCCTACAATGAGCAGTTCTTC.

The chain is built from TRBV9 and TRBJ2-6; D is tentatively TRBD1 or TRBD2 (5 bases each). CDR1 is SGDLS, CDR2 YYNGEE, per germline. V lost 4 bases and J lost 4, with 12 bases in between. The CDR3 runs to 15 residues. CDR3 protein: CASSPAGAGANVLTF. As DNA, the CDR3 is TGTGCCAGCAGCCCGGCCGGGGCCGGGGCCAACGTCCTGACTTTC.

The chain employs TRBV18 and TRBJ2-5; D gene ambiguous. The CDR3 totals 11 residues. Trimming pared 8 bases from V and 5 bases from J, leaving 9 bases between. Germline CDR1 is KGHSH and CDR2 is LQKENI. For the CDR3, the DNA is TGTGCCAGCCGGACCGGGGAGACCCAGTACTTC. Amino acids: CASRTGETQYF.

J is TRBJ2-5 and V is TRBV11-2; D not resolved. The J call may be in error: the DNA end matches TRBJ2-7 better. The germline V gene has CDR1 SGHAT and CDR2 FQNNGV. The CDR3 runs to 14 residues. The CDR3 nucleotides are TGTGCCAGCAGCTTAGGGGTCGGCCCCTACGAGCAGTACTTC. Translated, it gives CASSLGVGPYEQYF.

The chain has TRBV5-1 and TRBJ2-1, with D hard to call. V was shortened by 2 bases and J by 8 bases, with 5 bases between the two germline ends. The CDR3 runs 11 residues. The V gene's germline CDR1 is SGHRS and CDR2 YFSETQ. CDR3 in amino acids: CASSLFDEQFF. CDR3 in DNA: TGCGCCAGCAGCTTATTTGATGAGCAGTTCTTC.

This chain links TRBV9 with TRBJ1-3; TRBD1 might be the D (5 bases). This CDR3 contains 15 residues. V was trimmed by 4 bases and J by 0 bases, leaving 11 bases between them. The germline V gene has CDR1 SGDLS and CDR2 YYNGEE. This chain's CDR3 is CASSQDTHSGNTIYF. DNA of the CDR3: TGTGCCAGCAGCCAGGACACCCACTCTGGAAACACCATATATTTT.

This chain joins TRBV7-9 and TRBJ2-4; D is ambiguous. The CDR3 extends over 15 amino acids. Germline CDR1 reads SEHNR; CDR2 reads FQNEAQ (reference sequence). V gave up 5 bases and J gave up 8 bases, with 19 bases separating them. The CDR3 nucleotides read TGTGCCAGCAGCCCCAGCCGTAATCTTAGGGACATTCAGTACTTC. Translated, it gives CASSPSRNLRDIQYF.

This chain uses TRBV6-5 with TRBJ1-2; D uncertain. The CDR3 loop spans 16 amino acids. CDR1 is MNHEY and CDR2 is SVGAGI in the germline V gene. V gave up 0 bases and J gave up 5 bases, with 16 bases separating them. DNA for the CDR3: TGTGCCAGCAGTTACTCGAGTCCGGGAATAGGGTATGGCTACACCTTC. Its protein product is CASSYSSPGIGYGYTF.

V usage is TRBV11-2 and J usage is TRBJ2-7, with D hard to call. The CDR3 has 12 amino acids. V was pared by 1 base and J by 5 bases, with 6 bases between. CDR1 and CDR2 from the germline V gene are SGHAT and FQNNGV. The CDR3 DNA reads TGTGCCAGCAGCTTAGCCAGACACGAGCAGTACTTC. Residues: CASSLARHEQYF.

This clone was observed a few times. The CDR3 DNA sequence: TGCAGCGTTGAATTGAGCGTGGGTGAAGCTTTCTTT. It specifies CSVELSVGEAFF. The J gene is TRBJ1-1, the V gene TRBV29-1; D not resolved. V lost 2 bases and J lost 7, with 11 bases in between. CDR3 length equals 12 residues. The germline V gene encodes CDR1 SQVTM and CDR2 ANQGSEA.

The chain recombines TRBV19 with TRBJ2-1, with 11 bases matching TRBD2. Per the germline V gene, CDR1 is LNHDA and CDR2 is SQIVND (reference sequence). The CDR3 spans 15 residues. V trimming: 6 bases; J trimming: 9 bases; junction bases outside the gene matches: 10. CDR3 sequence: CASRQTSGSAGEQFF. CDR3 coding DNA: TGTGCCAGTAGGCAAACTAGCGGGAGCGCTGGTGAGCAGTTCTTC.

The chain recombines TRBV4-2 with TRBJ1-2, with D perhaps matching TRBD1 (5 bases). CDR1 and CDR2 (germline): LGHNA, YNFKEQ. V gave up 5 bases and J gave up 5 bases, with 9 bases separating them. This CDR3 comprises 12 residues. Here the CDR3 reads CASSGATYGYTF. CDR3 coding DNA: TGTGCCAGCAGCGGGGCAACGTATGGCTACACCTTC.

This clone has more than one count but fewer than ten. This sequence joins TRBV6-6 and TRBJ2-1, with 8 bases aligning to TRBD1. The CDR3 sequence is 15 residues long. Per germline, CDR1 MNHNY and CDR2 SVGAGI (reference sequence). Germline trimming cut 4 bases from V and 2 bases from J; bases unmatched to any gene: 4. The CDR3 DNA follows: TGTGCCAGCAGTTCGCCGGACAGGGCCTACAATGAGCAGTTCTTC. Translating it yields CASSSPDRAYNEQFF.

This clone occurred a few times. V and J are TRBV28 and TRBJ2-1; D not resolved. This CDR3 is 16 amino acids long. Deletions cut 3 bases from V and 3 bases from J, with 15 bases between. Germline assignment: CDR1 MDHEN and CDR2 SYDVKM. The CDR3 DNA reads TGTGCCAGCAGTTTCACCGGAAATCGTGGCTACAATGAGCAGTTCTTC. Amino acids: CASSFTGNRGYNEQFF.

This clone was counted only a few times. The chain combines TRBV7-9 with TRBJ2-3; no reliable D call. Germline V gene lookup returns CDR1 SEHNR and CDR2 FQNEAQ (reference sequence). V gave up 5 bases and J gave up 0 bases, with 6 bases separating them. The CDR3 runs to 13 residues. The DNA for the CDR3 is TGTGCCAGCAGCGCAATAAGCACAGATACGCAGTATTTT. Translation gives CASSAISTDTQYF.

This clone was found a few times. The chain employs TRBV9 and TRBJ2-4; D may match TRBD1 or TRBD2 (5 bases each). In germline, CDR1 is SGDLS, CDR2 YYNGEE. The V end was cut by 3 bases, the J end by 6 bases, with 16 bases between. The CDR3 is 15 amino acids. The CDR3 protein is CASSATWGGGNIQYF. The CDR3 coding sequence is TGTGCCAGCAGCGCAACGTGGGGTGGGGGAAACATTCAGTACTTC.

CDR3 region: CASSLMGTSVNEQFF. For the CDR3, the DNA is TGTGCCAGCAGCTTAATGGGGACTAGCGTGAATGAGCAGTTCTTC. The chain carries TRBV7-9 and TRBJ2-1; 10 bases are a match to TRBD2. V shed 2 bases, J shed 7 bases, and the junction held 5 bases outside the gene matches. Germline-derived CDR1 and CDR2 are SEHNR and FQNEAQ (reference sequence). This CDR3 has 15 residues.

V is TRBV7-6 and J is TRBJ2-2, with TRBD2 identical over 8 bases. The CDR3 is made up of 13 amino acids. Germline V gene data show CDR1 as SGHVS and CDR2 as FNYEAQ. With 4 bases clipped from V and 7 bases from J, the junction kept 2 bases outside the gene matches. The CDR3 protein is CASSWTSHGELFF. The CDR3, as DNA: TGTGCCAGCAGCTGGACTAGCCACGGGGAGCTGTTTTTT.

The CDR3 spells CASSAPTVPYEQYF. CDR3 sequence (DNA): TGTGCCAGCTCTGCCCCGACAGTCCCCTACGAGCAGTACTTC. The rearrangement links TRBV18 to TRBJ2-7, with D possibly TRBD1 on 5 matching bases. V lost 6 bases to trimming and J lost 2 bases, with 14 bases between them. Germline CDR1 reads KGHSH; CDR2 reads LQKENI. The CDR3 covers 14 residues.

This clone was observed a handful of times. The genes are TRBV28 and TRBJ2-4, with a weak D call TRBD2 (5 bases). The CDR3 has 13 residues. Per the germline V gene, CDR1 is MDHEN and CDR2 is SYDVKM. The V end was cut by 6 bases, the J end by 7 bases, with 13 bases between. The CDR3 spells CASRAPGINIQYF. The DNA for the CDR3 is TGTGCCAGCAGAGCACCCGGGATTAACATTCAGTACTTC.

This chain links TRBV5-5 with TRBJ2-1; D remains ambiguous. This CDR3 spans 12 amino acids. Trimming took 5 bases from V and 8 from J, leaving 11 bases between them. CDR1 and CDR2 from the germline V gene are SGHKS and YYEKEE (reference sequence). CDR3 bases: TGTGCCAGCAGTTCAGCATGGGATGAGCAGTTCTTC. This gives the protein CASSSAWDEQFF.

Points on this clone: This specimen includes other DNA sequences encoding the same CDR3. This chain uses TRBV5-1 with TRBJ2-2, with D perhaps TRBD1 (6 bases). Deletions cut 1 base from V and 6 bases from J, with 7 bases between. The CDR3 loop spans 13 amino acids. The germline gives CDR1 SGHRS, CDR2 YFSETQ. CDR3 coding DNA: TGCGCCAGCAGCTTGACAGGGTCCGGGGAGCTGTTTTTT. Amino acids: CASSLTGSGELFF. Full variable domain (remainder filled in from reference TRBV5-1 and TRBJ2-2): KAGVTQTPRYLIKTRGQQVTLSCSPISGHRSVSWYQQTPGQGLQFLFEYFSETQRNKGNFPGRFSGRQFSNSRSEMNVSTLELGDSALYLCASSLTGSGELFFGEGSRLTVL.

This chain connects TRBV10-3 to TRBJ2-7; D may match TRBD1 or TRBD2 (6 bases each). Looked up from germline, CDR1 is ENHRY and CDR2 is SYGVKD. The CDR3 loop spans 15 amino acids. The V and J ends lost 7 bases and 2 bases respectively, with 18 bases between them. As DNA, the CDR3 is TGTGCCATCACCGAAAGCCCGGGGGCCGCCTACGAGCAGTACTTC. This codes for CAITESPGAAYEQYF.

This clone was found a few times. The DNA of the CDR3 is TGTGCCAGGGACGGAGACTCTGGGGCCAACGTCCTGACTTTC. It encodes CARDGDSGANVLTF. The V gene is TRBV2, the J gene TRBJ2-6; D remains ambiguous. From germline, CDR1 is SNHLY and CDR2 FYNNEI. With 9 bases removed from V and 0 bases from J, the gap between germline ends came to 9 bases. This CDR3 has 14 residues.

This clone was detected only a few times. This chain connects TRBV27 to TRBJ2-1, with 12 bases matching TRBD2. Per the germline V gene, CDR1 is MNHEY and CDR2 is SMNVEV (reference sequence). Germline trimming cut 7 bases from V and 9 bases from J; bases unmatched to any gene: 4. The CDR3 length is 13 residues. CDR3 protein: CASKTSGSSEQFF. The CDR3 nucleotides are TGTGCCAGCAAGACTAGCGGGAGTTCTGAGCAGTTCTTC.